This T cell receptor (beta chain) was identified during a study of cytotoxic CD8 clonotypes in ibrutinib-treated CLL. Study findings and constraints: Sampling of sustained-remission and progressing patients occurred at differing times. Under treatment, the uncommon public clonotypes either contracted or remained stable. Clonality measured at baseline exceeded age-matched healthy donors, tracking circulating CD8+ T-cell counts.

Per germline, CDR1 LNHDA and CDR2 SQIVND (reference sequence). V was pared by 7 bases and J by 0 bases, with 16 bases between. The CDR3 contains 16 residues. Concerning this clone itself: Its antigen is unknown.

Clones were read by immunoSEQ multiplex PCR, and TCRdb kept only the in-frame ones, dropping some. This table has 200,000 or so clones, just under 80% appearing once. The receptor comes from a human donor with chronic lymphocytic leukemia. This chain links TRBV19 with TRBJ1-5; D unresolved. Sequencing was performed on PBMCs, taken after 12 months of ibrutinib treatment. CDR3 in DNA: TGTGCCAGTATGTCCCAGGAGGCTTATAGCAATCAGCCCCAGCATTTT. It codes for CASMSQEAYSNQPQHF.